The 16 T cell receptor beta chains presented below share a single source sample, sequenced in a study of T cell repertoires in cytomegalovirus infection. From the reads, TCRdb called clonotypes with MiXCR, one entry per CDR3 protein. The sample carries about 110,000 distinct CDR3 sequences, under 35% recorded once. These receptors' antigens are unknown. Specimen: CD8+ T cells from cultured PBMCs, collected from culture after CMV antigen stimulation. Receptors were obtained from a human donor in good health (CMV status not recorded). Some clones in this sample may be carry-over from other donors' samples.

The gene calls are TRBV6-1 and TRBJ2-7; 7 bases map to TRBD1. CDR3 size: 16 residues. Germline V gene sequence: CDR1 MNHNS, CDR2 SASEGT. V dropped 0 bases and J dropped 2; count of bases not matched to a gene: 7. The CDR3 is CASSEANWQGAYEQYF. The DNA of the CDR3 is TGTGCCAGCAGTGAAGCGAATTGGCAGGGGGCCTACGAGCAGTACTTC.

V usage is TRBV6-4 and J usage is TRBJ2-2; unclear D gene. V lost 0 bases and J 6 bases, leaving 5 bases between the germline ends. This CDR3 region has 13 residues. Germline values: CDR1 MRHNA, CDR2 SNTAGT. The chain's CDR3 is CASSDSAAGELFF. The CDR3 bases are TGTGCCAGCAGTGACTCCGCCGCCGGGGAGCTGTTTTTT.

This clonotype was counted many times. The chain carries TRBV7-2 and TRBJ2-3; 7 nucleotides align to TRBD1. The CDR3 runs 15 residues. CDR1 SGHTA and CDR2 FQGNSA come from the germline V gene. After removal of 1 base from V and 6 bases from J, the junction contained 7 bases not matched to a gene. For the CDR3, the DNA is TGTGCCAGCAGCTTAGGGTTGAAGGGGGCCGATACGCAGTATTTT. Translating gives CASSLGLKGADTQYF.

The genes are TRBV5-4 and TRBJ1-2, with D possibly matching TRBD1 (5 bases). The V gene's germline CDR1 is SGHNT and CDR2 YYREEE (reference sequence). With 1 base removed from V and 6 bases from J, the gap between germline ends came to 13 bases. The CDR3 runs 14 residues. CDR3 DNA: TGTGCCAGCAGCTTGCCAGGGCCTGCGAATGGCTACACCTTC. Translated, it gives CASSLPGPANGYTF.

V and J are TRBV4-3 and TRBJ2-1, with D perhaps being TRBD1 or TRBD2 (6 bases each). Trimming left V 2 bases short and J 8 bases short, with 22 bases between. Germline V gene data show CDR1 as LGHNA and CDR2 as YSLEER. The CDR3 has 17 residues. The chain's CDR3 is CASSQHHGRGGLDEQFF. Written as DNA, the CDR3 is TGCGCCAGCAGCCAACACCACGGACGAGGGGGGTTAGATGAGCAGTTCTTC.

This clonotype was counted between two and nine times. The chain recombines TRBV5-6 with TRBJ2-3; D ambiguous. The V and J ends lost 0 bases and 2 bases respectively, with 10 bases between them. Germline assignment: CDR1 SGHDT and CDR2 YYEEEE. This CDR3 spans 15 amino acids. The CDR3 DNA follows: TGTGCCAGCAGCTTGGCCGAGACCTACACAGATACGCAGTATTTT. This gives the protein CASSLAETYTDTQYF. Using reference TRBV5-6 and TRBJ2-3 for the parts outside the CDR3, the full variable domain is DAGVTQSPTHLIKTRGQQVTLRCSPKSGHDTVSWYQQALGQGPQFIFQYYEEEERQRGNFPDRFSGHQFPNYSSELNVNALLLGDSALYLCASSLAETYTDTQYFGPGTRLTVL.

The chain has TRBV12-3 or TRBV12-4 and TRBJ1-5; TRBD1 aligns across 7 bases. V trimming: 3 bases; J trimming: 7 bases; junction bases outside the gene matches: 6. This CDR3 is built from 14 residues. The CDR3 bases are TGTGCCAGCAGTTTCAGGGGGAGTGGGCAGCCCCAGCATTTT. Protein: CASSFRGSGQPQHF.

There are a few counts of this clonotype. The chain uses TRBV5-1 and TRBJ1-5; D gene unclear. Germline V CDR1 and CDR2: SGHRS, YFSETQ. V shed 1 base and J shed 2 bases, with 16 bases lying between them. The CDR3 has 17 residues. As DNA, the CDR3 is TGCGCCAGCAGCTTGTATGCCGTATTACCCGGCAATCAGCCCCAGCATTTT. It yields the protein CASSLYAVLPGNQPQHF.

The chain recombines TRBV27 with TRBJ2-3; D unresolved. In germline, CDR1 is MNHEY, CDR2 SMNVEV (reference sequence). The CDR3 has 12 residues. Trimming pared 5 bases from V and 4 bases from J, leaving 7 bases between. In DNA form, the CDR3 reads TGTGCCAGCAGTCCCAGTGCAGATACGCAGTATTTT. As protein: CASSPSADTQYF.

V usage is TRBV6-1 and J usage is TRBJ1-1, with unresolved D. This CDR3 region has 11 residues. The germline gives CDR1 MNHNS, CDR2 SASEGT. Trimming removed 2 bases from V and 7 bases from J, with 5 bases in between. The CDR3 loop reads CASSEYDEAFF. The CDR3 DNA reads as TGTGCCAGCAGTGAATACGATGAAGCTTTCTTT.

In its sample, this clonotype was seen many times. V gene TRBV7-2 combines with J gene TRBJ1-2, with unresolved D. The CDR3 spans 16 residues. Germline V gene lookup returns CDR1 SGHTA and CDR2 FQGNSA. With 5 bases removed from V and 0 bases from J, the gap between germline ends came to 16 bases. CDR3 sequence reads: CASSPTLSVANYGYTF. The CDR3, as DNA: TGTGCCAGCAGCCCAACGCTGTCTGTGGCTAACTATGGCTACACCTTC.

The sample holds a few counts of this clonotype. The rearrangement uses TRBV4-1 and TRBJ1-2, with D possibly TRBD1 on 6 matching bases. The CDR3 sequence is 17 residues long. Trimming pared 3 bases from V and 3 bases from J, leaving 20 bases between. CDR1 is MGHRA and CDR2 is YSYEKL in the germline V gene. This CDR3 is CASSHPETGRWDYGYTF. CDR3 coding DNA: TGCGCCAGCAGCCATCCAGAAACAGGGCGTTGGGACTATGGCTACACCTTC.

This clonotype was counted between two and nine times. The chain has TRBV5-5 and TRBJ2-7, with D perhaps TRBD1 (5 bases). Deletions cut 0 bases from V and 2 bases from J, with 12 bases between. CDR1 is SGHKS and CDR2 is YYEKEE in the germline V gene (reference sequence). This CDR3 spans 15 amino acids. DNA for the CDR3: TGTGCCAGCAGCTTGGATCCAGGGTCAGCCTACGAGCAGTACTTC. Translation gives CASSLDPGSAYEQYF.

The CDR3 bases are TGTGCCAGCAGTTTATCCCTGAAGCGTGAAGCTTTCTTT. It specifies CASSLSLKREAFF. The rearrangement joins TRBV12-3 or TRBV12-4 to TRBJ1-1; no firm D call. The V end was cut by 2 bases, the J end by 7 bases, with 11 bases between. CDR3 length: 13 amino acids.

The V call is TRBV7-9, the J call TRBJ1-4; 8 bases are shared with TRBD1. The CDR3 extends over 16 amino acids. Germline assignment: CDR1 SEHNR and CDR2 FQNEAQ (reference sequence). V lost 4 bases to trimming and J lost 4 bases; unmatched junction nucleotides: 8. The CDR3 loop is CASSYGQGGLNEKLFF. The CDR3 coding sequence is TGTGCCAGCAGCTACGGACAGGGTGGGCTTAATGAAAAACTGTTTTTT.

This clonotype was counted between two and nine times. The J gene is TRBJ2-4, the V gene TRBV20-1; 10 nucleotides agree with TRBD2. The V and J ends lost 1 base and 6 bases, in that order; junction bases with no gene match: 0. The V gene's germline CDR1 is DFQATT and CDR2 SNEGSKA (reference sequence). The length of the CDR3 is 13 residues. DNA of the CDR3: TGCAGTGCTAGAGGACTAGCGGGAAACATTCAGTACTTC. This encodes CSARGLAGNIQYF.